These 18 T cell receptor beta chains share one sample of origin, sequenced in a study of radiation and T cells in renal cell carcinoma. Some clones are missing from TCRdb's copy, which holds only in-frame ones; the method was immunoSEQ multiplex PCR. The sample holds 70,000 to 90,000 clones, around 86% seen once. Time point defined: blood 2 weeks post-SBRT. The sample's treatment: 15 Gy SBRT to primary tumor, nephrectomy 4 weeks later. Sequenced here: blood, sampled from a patient whose treatment included radiotherapy and nephrectomy. Every receptor here comes from a woman in her 50s with renal cell carcinoma.

This rearrangement joins TRBV7-2 to TRBJ2-1, with 8 bases matching TRBD2. V lost 5 bases to trimming and J lost 1 base; unmatched junction nucleotides: 4. CDR3 length equals 15 residues. Germline V gene sequence: CDR1 SGHTA, CDR2 FQGNSA. This chain's CDR3 is CASSIIAGSYNEQFF. The CDR3 nucleotides read TGTGCCAGCAGCATTATAGCGGGGTCCTACAATGAGCAGTTCTTC. The complete variable domain, with remaining parts taken from reference TRBV7-2 and TRBJ2-1, reads GAGVSQSPSNKVTEKGKDVELRCDPISGHTALYWYRQSLGQGLEFLIYFQGNSAPDKSGLPSDRFSAERTGGSVSTLTIQRTQQEDSAVYLCASSIIAGSYNEQFFGPGTRLTVL.

This clone has a handful of counts. V gene TRBV5-4 combines with J gene TRBJ2-2; D is unclear. The germline V gene has CDR1 SGHNT and CDR2 YYREEE (reference sequence). The CDR3 consists of 11 residues. Between the trimmed V and J ends, which lost 4 bases and 10 bases, there was a span of 8 bases. The CDR3 loop is CASSRSEELFF. The CDR3, as DNA: TGTGCCAGCAGCCGGTCGGAGGAGCTGTTTTTT.

The chain is built from TRBV19 and TRBJ2-1, with 7 bases lining up with TRBD1. Trimming removed 10 bases from V and 2 bases from J; junction bases left unmatched: 11. Germline V lookup: CDR1 LNHDA, CDR2 SQIVND (reference sequence). The CDR3 has 15 residues. The CDR3 sequence is CATQGGRRTYNEQFF. In DNA, the CDR3 is TGTGCCACCCAAGGGGGCAGGAGAACCTACAATGAGCAGTTCTTC.

The V and J genes are TRBV6-1 and TRBJ1-4, with D unresolved. Between the trimmed V and J ends, which lost 3 bases and 6 bases, there was a span of 11 bases. Germline V lookup: CDR1 MNHNS, CDR2 SASEGT. The CDR3 consists of 14 residues. In DNA form, the CDR3 reads TGTGCCAGCAGTGAGGTTAGGGTAGATGAAAAACTGTTTTTT. Protein sequence: CASSEVRVDEKLFF.

The chain carries TRBV18 and TRBJ1-5; 8 positions match TRBD1. The CDR3 length is 14 residues. V was clipped by 4 bases and J by 5 bases; unmatched bases: 4. Per the germline V gene, CDR1 is KGHSH and CDR2 is LQKENI. The CDR3 bases are TGTGCCAGCTCACGGGGACAGGTAGATCAGCCCCAGCATTTT. Translating it yields CASSRGQVDQPQHF. The complete variable domain, with remaining parts taken from reference TRBV18 and TRBJ1-5, reads NAGVMQNPRHLVRRRGQEARLRCSPMKGHSHVYWYRQLPEEGLKFMVYLQKENIIDESGMPKERFSAEFPKEGPSILRIQQVVRGDSAAYFCASSRGQVDQPQHFGDGTRLSIL.

This chain uses TRBV6-1 with TRBJ1-2; D gene uncertain. The CDR3 has 13 amino acids. Germline CDR1 and CDR2: MNHNS and SASEGT. Trimming left V 0 bases short and J 8 bases short, with 10 bases between. Here the CDR3 reads CASSEAGERGYTF. The CDR3 DNA sequence: TGTGCCAGCAGTGAAGCGGGTGAGCGCGGCTACACCTTC.

The genes are TRBV5-1 and TRBJ1-6; a weak D match, TRBD1 (6 bases). CDR1 and CDR2 from the germline V gene are SGHRS and YFSETQ. V was shortened by 0 bases and J by 5 bases, with 12 bases between the two germline ends. The CDR3 extends over 16 amino acids. CDR3 residues: CASSLDRAKNNSPLHF. The CDR3 DNA sequence: TGCGCCAGCAGCTTGGACAGGGCCAAAAATAATTCACCCCTCCACTTT.

CDR3 loop: CASSGTSGNTIYF. In DNA form, the CDR3 reads TGTGCCAGTAGTGGTACCTCTGGAAACACCATATATTTT. V gene TRBV19 combines with J gene TRBJ1-3; D unclear. Germline loops: CDR1 LNHDA, CDR2 SQIVND (reference sequence). The CDR3 has 13 amino acids. V was pared by 5 bases and J by 0 bases, with 5 bases between.

The chain joins TRBV28 to TRBJ1-4; 9 positions agree with TRBD1. Germline CDR1 MDHEN, CDR2 SYDVKM. With 9 bases clipped from V and 8 bases from J, the junction kept 7 bases outside the gene matches. The CDR3 has 13 residues. CDR3 amino acids: CASRGQGYEKLFF. CDR3 nucleotide sequence: TGTGCCAGTCGGGGACAGGGATACGAAAAACTGTTTTTT. The full variable domain, its missing parts supplied by reference TRBV28 and TRBJ1-4, is DVKVTQSSRYLVKRTGEKVFLECVQDMDHENMFWYRQDPGLGLRLIYFSYDVKMKEKGDIPEGYSVSREKKERFSLILESASTNQTSMYLCASRGQGYEKLFFGSGTQLSVL.

This rearrangement joins TRBV19 to TRBJ2-1; D call uncertain. Deletions cut 3 bases from V and 14 bases from J, with 17 bases between. The CDR3 extends over 13 amino acids. Germline CDR1 is LNHDA and CDR2 is SQIVND (reference sequence). The CDR3, as DNA: TGTGCCAGTAGTATTGGTTACCTCCAAGGAGAGTTCTTC. Translated: CASSIGYLQGEFF.

V is TRBV18 and J is TRBJ1-5; D is undetermined. Germline CDR1 and CDR2: KGHSH and LQKENI. Trimming removed 2 bases at V and 3 bases at J, with 11 bases between. The CDR3 runs 15 residues. CDR3 DNA: TGTGCCAGCTCACCAGGGTCACAGTTCAATCAGCCCCAGCATTTT. Protein: CASSPGSQFNQPQHF.

The chain links TRBV4-3 to TRBJ2-7; 7 bases map to TRBD1. Germline CDR1 is LGHNA and CDR2 is YSLEER. CDR3 length equals 14 residues. With V trimmed by 1 base and J by 11 bases, 11 bases remained unmatched. CDR3 nucleotides: TGCGCCAGCAGCCAAGGAGACAGGGCGCGCCAGGAGTACTTC. This sequence encodes CASSQGDRARQEYF.

The chain joins TRBV5-1 to TRBJ2-2; unclear D gene. Germline V gives CDR1 SGHRS, CDR2 YFSETQ. The V end was cut by 0 bases, the J end by 1 base, with 10 bases between. This CDR3 has 16 residues. The CDR3 DNA is TGCGCCAGCAGCTTGGAGGCCCAGATGAACACCGGGGAGCTGTTTTTT. It translates to CASSLEAQMNTGELFF.

The chain carries TRBV6-5 and TRBJ1-1, with D unclear. The germline V and J ends were trimmed by 7 bases and 5 bases, with 14 bases remaining between them. Germline loops: CDR1 MNHEY, CDR2 SVGAGI. The CDR3 contains 13 residues. CDR3 bases: TGTGCCAGCATCACCCCGTCAGGTACTGAAGCTTTCTTT. This encodes CASITPSGTEAFF.

This clone was observed a single time. This sequence joins TRBV11-2 and TRBJ2-7, with 9 bases fitting TRBD2. After removal of 5 bases from V and 6 bases from J, the junction contained 8 bases not matched to a gene. The CDR3 has 14 amino acids. Germline loops: CDR1 SGHAT, CDR2 FQNNGV. The CDR3 nucleotides read TGTGCCAGCAGCGGCAGCGGGAGGATGGGCGAGCAGTACTTC. This translates into CASSGSGRMGEQYF.

This clone was recorded once. The V and J genes are TRBV9 and TRBJ1-4; D gene unclear. Trimming shortened V by 0 bases and J by 13 bases, and 10 bases separated the two germline ends. The CDR3 extends over 12 amino acids. Looked up from germline, CDR1 is SGDLS and CDR2 is YYNGEE. CDR3 in amino acids: CASSVGGGRLFF. CDR3 sequence (DNA): TGTGCCAGCAGCGTAGGGGGTGGTAGACTGTTTTTT.

Details on this clone: One junction end disagrees with the germline gene, perhaps due to a read error. This rearrangement joins TRBV9 to TRBJ1-4; 7 nucleotides align to TRBD1. CDR3 length equals 14 residues. CDR1 and CDR2 (germline): SGDLS, YYNGEE. CDR3 nucleotides: TGTGCCAGCAGCCCGACAGGGATTAATCAAAAACTGTTTTTT. Protein: CASSPTGINQKLFF.

This clone was observed a handful of times. V usage is TRBV4-2 and J usage is TRBJ1-2; no reliable D call. V was pared by 1 base and J by 4 bases, with 13 bases between. The germline gives CDR1 LGHNA, CDR2 YNFKEQ. This CDR3 is 15 amino acids long. The CDR3 sequence is CASSQGIYRTYGYTF. DNA of the CDR3: TGTGCCAGCAGCCAAGGGATCTATCGGACCTATGGCTACACCTTC.